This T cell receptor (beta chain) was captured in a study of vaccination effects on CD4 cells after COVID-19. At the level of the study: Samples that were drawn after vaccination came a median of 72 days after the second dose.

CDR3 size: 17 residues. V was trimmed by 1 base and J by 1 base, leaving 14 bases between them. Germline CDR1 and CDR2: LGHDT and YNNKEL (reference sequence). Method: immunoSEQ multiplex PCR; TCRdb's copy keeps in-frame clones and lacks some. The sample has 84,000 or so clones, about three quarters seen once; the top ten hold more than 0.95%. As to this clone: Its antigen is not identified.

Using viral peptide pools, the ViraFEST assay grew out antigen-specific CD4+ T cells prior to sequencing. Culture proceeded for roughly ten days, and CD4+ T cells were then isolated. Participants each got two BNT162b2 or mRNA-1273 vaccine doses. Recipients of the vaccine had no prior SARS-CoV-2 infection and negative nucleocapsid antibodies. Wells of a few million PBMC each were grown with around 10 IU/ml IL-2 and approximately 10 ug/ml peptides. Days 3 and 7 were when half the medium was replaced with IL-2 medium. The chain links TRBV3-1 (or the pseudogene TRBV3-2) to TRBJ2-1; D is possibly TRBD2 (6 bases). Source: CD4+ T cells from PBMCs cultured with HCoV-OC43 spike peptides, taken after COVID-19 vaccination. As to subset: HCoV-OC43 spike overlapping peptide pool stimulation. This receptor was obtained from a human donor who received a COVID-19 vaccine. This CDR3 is CASSQAPGLLSYNEQFF. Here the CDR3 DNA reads TGTGCCAGCAGCCAAGCCCCAGGACTACTTTCCTACAATGAGCAGTTCTTC.